The TCR beta chain under discussion was sequenced for a study of T cell changes during pregnancy in multiple sclerosis. The CDR3 is 17 amino acids. The trim removed 7 bases at V and 4 bases at J, leaving 15 bases unmatched. CDR1 is SGDLS and CDR2 is YYNGEE in the germline V gene. Assay: immunoSEQ multiplex PCR; the TCRdb copy retains only in-frame clones and omits some. The sample lists some 110,000 clones; approximately 90% were seen once. The receptor comes from a female donor with multiple sclerosis, enrolled in a pregnancy study. The starting material was peripheral blood, obtained in the third trimester of pregnancy. The chain links TRBV9 to TRBJ2-2, with 8 bases aligning to TRBD2. The CDR3 region is CASAKTGGGWSTGELFF. The CDR3 bases are TGTGCCAGCGCCAAGACGGGAGGGGGGTGGAGCACCGGGGAGCTGTTTTTT.